The following is a T cell receptor (beta chain) sequence with its context. Its specificity is not known. TCRdb processed the 5' RACE reads anew with MiXCR; each CDR3 protein has one entry. Of about 320,000 distinct CDR3 sequences in the sample, roughly an eighth were seen once. From germline, CDR1 is KGHDR and CDR2 SFDVKD. V dropped 1 base and J dropped 4 bases, with 11 bases sitting between them. The CDR3 runs to 15 residues. The data stem from a study of T-cell memory formation after mild COVID-19. Study in general: Each donor largely had its own TCR clusters.

The study's findings and limits: Day 15 to 85 contracting clones showed balanced CD4/CD8; later expanders leaned CD4+.

V and J are TRBV24-1 and TRBJ2-3; the D gene could be TRBD1 or TRBD2 (5 bases each). Material: PBMCs or a T cell subset sorted from them (not recorded which). The sequence was obtained from a man aged 18 to 29 who had mild COVID-19 (a few samples of this study predate the infection). Cell type and time point are not known. The DNA of the CDR3 is TGTGCCACCAGTGATTTCTCGGGGCCATCAGATACGCAGTATTTT. As protein: CATSDFSGPSDTQYF.